This T cell receptor (beta chain) was identified during a study of T cells after yellow fever vaccination. V dropped 3 bases and J dropped 2 bases, with 0 bases sitting between them. This CDR3 has 11 residues. Germline CDR1 PRHDT, CDR2 FYEKMQ (reference sequence). As TCR cDNA was made by 5'RACE template switching, a universal primer site and UMIs were added. One entry per CDR3 protein results from TCRdb running MiXCR on the 5' RACE reads. The sample includes 25,000 to 35,000 distinct CDR3 sequences, 4.4% of them seen just once. This clonotype was observed at least ten times. The TCR was taken from a man aged 25 to 45 who received the YFV17D yellow fever vaccine. The chain combines TRBV13 with TRBJ2-3; D gene unclear. The sequences come from CD8+ T cells sorted from PBMCs, collected 5 days after the yellow fever booster vaccination. As DNA, the CDR3 is TGTGCCAGCAGCTTCACAGATACGCAGTATTTT. This codes for CASSFTDTQYF.